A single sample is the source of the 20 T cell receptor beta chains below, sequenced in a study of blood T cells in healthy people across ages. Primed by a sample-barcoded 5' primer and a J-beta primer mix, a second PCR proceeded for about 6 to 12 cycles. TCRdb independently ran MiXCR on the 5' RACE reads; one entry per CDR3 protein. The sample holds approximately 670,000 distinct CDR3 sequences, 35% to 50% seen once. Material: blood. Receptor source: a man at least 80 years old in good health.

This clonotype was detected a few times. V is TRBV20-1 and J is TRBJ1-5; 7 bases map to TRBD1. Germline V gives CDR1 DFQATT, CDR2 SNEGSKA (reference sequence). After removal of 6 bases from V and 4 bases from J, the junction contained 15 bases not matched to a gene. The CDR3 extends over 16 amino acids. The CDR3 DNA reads TGCAGTGCCTCTGGACAGGATGATTCCCCAAATCAGCCCCAGCATTTT. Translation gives CSASGQDDSPNQPQHF.

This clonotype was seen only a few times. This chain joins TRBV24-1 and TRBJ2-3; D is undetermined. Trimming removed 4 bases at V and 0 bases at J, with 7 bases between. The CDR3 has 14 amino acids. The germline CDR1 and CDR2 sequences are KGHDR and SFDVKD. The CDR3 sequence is CATSEGFSTDTQYF. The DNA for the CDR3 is TGTGCCACCAGTGAGGGATTCAGCACAGATACGCAGTATTTT.

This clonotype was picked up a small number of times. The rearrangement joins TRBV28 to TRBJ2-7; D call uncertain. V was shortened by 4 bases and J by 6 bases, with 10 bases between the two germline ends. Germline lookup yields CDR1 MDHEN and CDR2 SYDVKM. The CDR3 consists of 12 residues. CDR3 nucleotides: TGTGCCAGCAGTTGGATTCCCGGCGAGCAGTACTTC. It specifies CASSWIPGEQYF.

The CDR3 loop reads CASSTQVRAGTEAFF. DNA of the CDR3: TGTGCCAGCAGTACCCAGGTCCGGGCTGGGACTGAAGCTTTCTTT. The chain carries TRBV28 and TRBJ1-1, with no clear D. V gave up 5 bases and J gave up 5 bases, with 18 bases separating them. There are 15 residues in the CDR3. Germline loops: CDR1 MDHEN, CDR2 SYDVKM.

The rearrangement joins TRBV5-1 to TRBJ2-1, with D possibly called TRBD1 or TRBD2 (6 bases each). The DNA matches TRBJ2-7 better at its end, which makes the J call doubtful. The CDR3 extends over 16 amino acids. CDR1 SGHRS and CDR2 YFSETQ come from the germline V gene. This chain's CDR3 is CASSLAVADRYNEQYF. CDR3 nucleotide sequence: TGCGCCAGCAGCTTGGCCGTAGCGGACAGATACAATGAGCAGTACTTC.

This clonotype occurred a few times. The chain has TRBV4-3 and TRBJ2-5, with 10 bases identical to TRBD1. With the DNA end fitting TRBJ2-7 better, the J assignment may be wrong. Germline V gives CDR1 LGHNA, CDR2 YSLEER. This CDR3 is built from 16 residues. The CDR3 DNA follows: TGCGCCAGCAGCCGAGATTTAGGGGACAGGGGATACGAGCAGTACTTC. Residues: CASSRDLGDRGYEQYF.

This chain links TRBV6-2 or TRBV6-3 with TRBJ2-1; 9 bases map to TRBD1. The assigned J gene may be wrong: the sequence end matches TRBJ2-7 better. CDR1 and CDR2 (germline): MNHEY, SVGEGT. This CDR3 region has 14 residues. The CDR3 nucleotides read TGTGCCACCCAAAGGGACAGGGCCTACAATGAGCAGTACTTC. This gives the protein CATQRDRAYNEQYF.

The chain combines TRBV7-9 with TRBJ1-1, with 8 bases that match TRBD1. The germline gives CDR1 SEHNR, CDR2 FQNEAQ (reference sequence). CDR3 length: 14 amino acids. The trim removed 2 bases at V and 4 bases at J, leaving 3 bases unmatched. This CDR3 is CASSLSGGFTEAFF. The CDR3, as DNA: TGTGCCAGCAGCTTATCAGGGGGCTTCACTGAAGCTTTCTTT. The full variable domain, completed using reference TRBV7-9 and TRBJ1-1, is DTGVSQNPRHKITKRGQNVTFRCDPISEHNRLYWYRQTLGQGPEFLTYFQNEAQLEKSRLLSDRFSAERPKGSFSTLEIQRTEQGDSAMYLCASSLSGGFTEAFFGQGTRLTVV.

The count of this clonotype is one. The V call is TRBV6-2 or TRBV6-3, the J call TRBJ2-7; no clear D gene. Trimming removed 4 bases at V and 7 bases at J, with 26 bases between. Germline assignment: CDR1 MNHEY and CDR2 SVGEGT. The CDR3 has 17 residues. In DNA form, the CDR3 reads TGTGCCAGCAGTTCACCGGGTCTCCTCCTTGTGCAATGGGAGCAGTACTTC. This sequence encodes CASSSPGLLLVQWEQYF.

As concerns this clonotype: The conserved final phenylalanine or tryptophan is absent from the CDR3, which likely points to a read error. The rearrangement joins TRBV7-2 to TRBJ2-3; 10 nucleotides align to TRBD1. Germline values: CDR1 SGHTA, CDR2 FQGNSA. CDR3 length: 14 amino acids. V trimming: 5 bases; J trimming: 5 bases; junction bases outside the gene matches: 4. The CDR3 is CASSRDRGQDTQYL. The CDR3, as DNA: TGTGCCAGCAGCCGCGACAGGGGGCAAGATACGCAGTATTTA.

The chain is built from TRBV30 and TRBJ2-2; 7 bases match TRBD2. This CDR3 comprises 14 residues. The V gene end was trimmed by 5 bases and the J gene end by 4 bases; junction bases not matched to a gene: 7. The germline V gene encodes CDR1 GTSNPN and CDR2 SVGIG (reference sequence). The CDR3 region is CAWGRERVTGELFF. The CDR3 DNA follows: TGTGCCTGGGGGCGGGAGCGTGTCACCGGGGAGCTGTTTTTT.

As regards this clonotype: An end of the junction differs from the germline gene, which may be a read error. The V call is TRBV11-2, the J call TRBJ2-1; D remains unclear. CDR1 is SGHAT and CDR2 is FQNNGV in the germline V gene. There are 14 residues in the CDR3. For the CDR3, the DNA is TGTGCCAGCAGCTTAGTGGGAACCTACAGTGAGCAGTTCTTC. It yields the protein CASSLVGTYSEQFF.

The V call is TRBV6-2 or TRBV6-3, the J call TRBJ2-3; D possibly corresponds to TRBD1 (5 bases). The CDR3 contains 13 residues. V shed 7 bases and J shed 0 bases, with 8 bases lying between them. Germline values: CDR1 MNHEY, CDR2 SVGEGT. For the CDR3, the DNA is TGTGCCAGCATGCCAGGGAGCACAGATACGCAGTATTTT. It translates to CASMPGSTDTQYF.

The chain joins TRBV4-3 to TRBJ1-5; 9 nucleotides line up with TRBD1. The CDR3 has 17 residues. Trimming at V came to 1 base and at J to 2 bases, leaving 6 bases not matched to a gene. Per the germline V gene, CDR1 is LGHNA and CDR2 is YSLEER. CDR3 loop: CASSQAWDRVGNQPQHF. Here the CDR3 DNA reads TGCGCCAGCAGCCAAGCCTGGGACAGGGTGGGCAATCAGCCCCAGCATTTT.

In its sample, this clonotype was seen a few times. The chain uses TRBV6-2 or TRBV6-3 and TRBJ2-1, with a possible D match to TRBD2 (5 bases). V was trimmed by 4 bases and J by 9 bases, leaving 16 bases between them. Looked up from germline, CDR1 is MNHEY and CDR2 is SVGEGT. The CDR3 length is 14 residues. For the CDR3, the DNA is TGTGCCAGCAGTTCGACTATATTTTCTATTGAGCAGTTCTTC. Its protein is CASSSTIFSIEQFF.

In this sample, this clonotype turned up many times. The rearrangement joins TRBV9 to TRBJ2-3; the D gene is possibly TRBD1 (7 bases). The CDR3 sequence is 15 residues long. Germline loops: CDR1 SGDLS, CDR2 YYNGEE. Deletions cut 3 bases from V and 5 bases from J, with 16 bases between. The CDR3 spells CASSAKGQGGDTQYF. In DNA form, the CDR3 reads TGTGCCAGCAGCGCAAAAGGGCAGGGGGGAGATACGCAGTATTTT.

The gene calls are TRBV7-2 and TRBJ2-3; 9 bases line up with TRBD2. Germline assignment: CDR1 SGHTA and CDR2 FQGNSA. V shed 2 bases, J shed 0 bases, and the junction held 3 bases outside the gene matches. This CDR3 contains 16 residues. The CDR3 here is CASSLSGGHSTDTQYF. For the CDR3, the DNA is TGTGCCAGCAGCTTAAGCGGGGGGCATAGCACAGATACGCAGTATTTT.

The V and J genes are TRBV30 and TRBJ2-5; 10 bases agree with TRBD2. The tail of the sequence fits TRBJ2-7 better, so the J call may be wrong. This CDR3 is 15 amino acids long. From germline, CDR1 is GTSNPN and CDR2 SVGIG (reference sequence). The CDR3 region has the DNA TGTGCCTGGAGTGTTCTAGCGGGAGTGTCCTACGAGCAGTACTTC. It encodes CAWSVLAGVSYEQYF.

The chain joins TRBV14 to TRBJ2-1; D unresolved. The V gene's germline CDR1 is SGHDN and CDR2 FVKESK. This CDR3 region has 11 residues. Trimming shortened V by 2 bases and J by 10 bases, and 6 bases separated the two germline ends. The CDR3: CASSQRVEQFF. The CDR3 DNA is TGTGCCAGCAGCCAAAGGGTAGAGCAGTTCTTC.

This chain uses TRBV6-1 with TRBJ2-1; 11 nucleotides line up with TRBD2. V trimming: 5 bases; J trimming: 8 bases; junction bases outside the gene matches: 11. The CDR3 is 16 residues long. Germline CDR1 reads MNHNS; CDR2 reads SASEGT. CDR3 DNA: TGTGCCAGCAGTTGGGGTAGCGGGAGGGCCGGGGATGAGCAGTTCTTC. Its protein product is CASSWGSGRAGDEQFF.